Listed below are T cell receptor beta chains from one sample, sequenced in a study of T cell changes during pregnancy in multiple sclerosis. Only in-frame clones appear in the TCRdb table, and some are missing; sequencing was by immunoSEQ multiplex PCR. The sample consists of around 100,000 clones, about 94% of them appearing once. The sample here was peripheral blood, taken in the third trimester of pregnancy. The receptors were gathered from a female donor with multiple sclerosis, enrolled in a pregnancy study. Both conserved end residues are part of each CDR3. The order of the fields is clone size, J gene, D gene, V gene, CDR3 DNA, CDR3 protein. The D gene is left open where the match is weak. The size of a clone is reported for some rows only, either as once, few or many, or as a class for expanded clones.

.,TRBJ2-3,TRBD2,TRBV9,TGTGCCAGCAGCTGGCGGGGGACTTATACAGATACGCAGTATTTT,CASSWRGTYTDTQYF
.,TRBJ1-2,TRBD1,TRBV27,TGTGCCAGCAGTTCCGGACAGGGGGCTCTTACTAACTATGGCTACACCTTC,CASSSGQGALTNYGYTF
.,TRBJ2-5,TRBD1,TRBV15,TGTGCCACCAGCCCAGGGGGAGAGACCCAGTACTTC,CATSPGGETQYF
.,TRBJ2-2,TRBD1,TRBV6-1,TGTGCCAGCAGTGGACAGGGAGTCTGGTCCGGGGAGCTGTTTTTT,CASSGQGVWSGELFF
.,TRBJ2-1,TRBD2,TRBV19,TGTGCCAGTAGTATGTTAGGGCGGGGGTCGGTTCAGTTCTTC,CASSMLGRGSVQFF
.,TRBJ1-5,TRBD1,TRBV5-1,TGCGCCAGCAGCATCGGGACAGGGGACGTTAGCAATCAGCCCCAGCATTTT,CASSIGTGDVSNQPQHF
.,TRBJ2-3,TRBD2,TRBV2,TGTGCCAGCCAAGGGCGGGGGGGATGGGGATCAGATACGCAGTATTTT,CASQGRGGWGSDTQYF
.,TRBJ1-1,.,TRBV6-5,TGTGCCAGCAGTTACCTCTCGGGGAGGGGCACTGAAGCTTTCTTT,CASSYLSGRGTEAFF
once,TRBJ2-1,TRBD2,TRBV4-2,TGTGCCAGCAGCCAAGACCCCCCCGGGAGGGTCGGGCATGAGCAGTTCTTC,CASSQDPPGRVGHEQFF
.,TRBJ1-1,.,TRBV28,TGTGCCATGAGCTTAGGGGCTGGGAACACTGAAGCTTTCTTT,CAMSLGAGNTEAFF
.,TRBJ1-1,.,TRBV6-4,TGTGCCAGCAGTCTTAACCCCGGGACAGAAGCTTTCTTT,CASSLNPGTEAFF
.,TRBJ2-1,TRBD2,TRBV30,TGTGCCTGGGCTCTAGCGGGGGACTACAATGAGCAGTTCTTC,CAWALAGDYNEQFF
.,TRBJ1-5,.,TRBV7-2,TGTGCCAGCAGCTTATCAGGGGTATCCCAGCATTTT,CASSLSGVSQHF
.,TRBJ1-3,TRBD1,TRBV19,TGTGCCAGTAGTACGGGACAGGGAAACACCATATATTTT,CASSTGQGNTIYF
.,TRBJ1-1,.,TRBV29-1,TGCAGCGTCGGGGGGATGAACACTGAAGCTTTCTTT,CSVGGMNTEAFF
once,TRBJ2-1,.,TRBV10-1,TGCGCCAGCAGTGAGATACAGGGACCCAATGAGCAGTTCTTC,CASSEIQGPNEQFF
once,TRBJ1-1,.,TRBV11-2,TGTGCCAGCAGCTATGGGCAGGTTCCCTCTGAAGCTTTCTTT,CASSYGQVPSEAFF
.,TRBJ1-1,.,TRBV5-1,TGCGCCAGCAGCCCTACAGGGACTGAAGCTTTCTTT,CASSPTGTEAFF
.,TRBJ2-1,.,TRBV30,TGTGCCTGGAGTGTTGGCGGGGAGATCAATGAGCAGTTCTTC,CAWSVGGEINEQFF
.,TRBJ1-5,TRBD1,TRBV28,TGTGCCAGCAGCCTGGGGACAGGAAGAAGCAATCAGCCCCAGCATTTT,CASSLGTGRSNQPQHF
.,TRBJ1-5,.,TRBV6-1,TGTGCCAGCAGTGAATTAGGGGTGGGGCCCCAGCATTTT,CASSELGVGPQHF
.,TRBJ1-3,TRBD1,TRBV28,TGTGCCAGCAGCTGGGACAGGGAGTGGGACACCATATATTTT,CASSWDREWDTIYF
.,TRBJ2-5,TRBD2,TRBV7-6,TGTGCCAGCAGCTTAGCGCCGCGGGGGGCCCAAGAGACCCAGTACTTC,CASSLAPRGAQETQYF
many,TRBJ1-6,TRBD1,TRBV7-8,TGTGCCAGCAGCGCGGACAGGGGGAATTCACCCCTCCACTTT,CASSADRGNSPLHF
.,TRBJ1-4,TRBD1,TRBV5-1,TGCGCCAGCAGCTGGACAGGGGGTGAAAAACTGTTTTTT,CASSWTGGEKLFF
.,TRBJ2-7,.,TRBV6-4,TGTGCCATTCACCTTGTAGCGGACCTCTCCTACGAGCAGTACTTC,CAIHLVADLSYEQYF
.,TRBJ2-5,.,TRBV10-3,TGTGCCGCACGGGGGGACAGGCCGGAGACCCAGTACTTC,CAARGDRPETQYF
.,TRBJ2-2,TRBD1,TRBV5-1,TGCGCCAGCAGCCCACACTCGGGCCGGGACAGGGGATTTTACGGGGAGCTGTTTTTT,CASSPHSGRDRGFYGELFF
.,TRBJ1-2,.,TRBV7-9,TGTGCCAGCATCCGCGCGGGGTCCGGGAACTATGGCTACACCTTC,CASIRAGSGNYGYTF
.,TRBJ2-5,TRBD2,TRBV7-6,TGTGCCAGCAGCCACCGGACTAGCGGCCTCCAAGAGACCCAGTACTTC,CASSHRTSGLQETQYF
.,TRBJ2-5,TRBD2,TRBV5-4,TGTGCCAGCAGCTTGGCGGCTGGGAGGGGGACCCAGTACTTC,CASSLAAGRGTQYF
.,TRBJ2-7,.,TRBV5-5,TGTGCCAGCAGCCTAAGCCCCGGACAGAGCTACGAGCAGTACTTC,CASSLSPGQSYEQYF
.,TRBJ2-7,TRBD1,TRBV5-1,TGCGCCAGCAGCTTGGGACAGGGGCCCTACGAGCAGTACTTC,CASSLGQGPYEQYF
.,TRBJ2-1,.,TRBV19,TGTGCCAGTAGGAACAGCTACAATGAGCAGTTCTTC,CASRNSYNEQFF
.,TRBJ2-1,TRBD1,TRBV5-6,TGTGCCAGCAGCTCTCGCGGGACAGGGCTTATACGGCAGTTCTTC,CASSSRGTGLIRQFF
.,TRBJ2-7,TRBD1,TRBV6-5,TGTGCCAGCAGTTCGACAGGGAGCTCCTACGAGCAGTACTTC,CASSSTGSSYEQYF
.,TRBJ2-4,TRBD1,TRBV19,TGTGCCAGCGGGGCCGGGACAGGGAATGTGGTGGGGAACATTCAGTACTTC,CASGAGTGNVVGNIQYF
.,TRBJ1-6,.,TRBV5-1,TGCGCCAGCAGCTTGGGAGGGACAATCGGTTCACCCCTCCACTTT,CASSLGGTIGSPLHF
once,TRBJ2-1,TRBD2,TRBV19,TGTGCCAGTAGTATAGGTCTAGCGGGCCATGAGCAGTTCTTC,CASSIGLAGHEQFF
.,TRBJ1-1,.,TRBV5-1,TGCGCCAGCAGCTCCCATCTACAGGGTCGGGGCACTGAAGCTTTCTTT,CASSSHLQGRGTEAFF
.,TRBJ1-1,.,TRBV7-9,TGTGCCAGCAGGGCCAACACTGAAGCTTTCTTT,CASRANTEAFF
.,TRBJ1-3,TRBD1,TRBV6-5,TGTGCCAGCAGTACAGGGGGGGCTGGAAACACCATATATTTT,CASSTGGAGNTIYF
.,TRBJ2-2,.,TRBV5-1,TGCGCCAGCAAGTTGGACGGTGGGCGGGTCCTCAACACCGGGGAGCTGTTTTTT,CASKLDGGRVLNTGELFF
.,TRBJ1-2,.,TRBV5-4,TGTGCCAGCAGCATAGTCCCGGGTGGCTACACCTTC,CASSIVPGGYTF
once,TRBJ2-2,TRBD1,TRBV10-3,TGTGCCATCAGAGCAGGGGGCGGGGAGCTGTTTTTT,CAIRAGGGELFF
.,TRBJ2-3,TRBD2,TRBV7-9,TGTGCCAGCAGCCCCTCCAAGCGAGCGGGAGTTGCAGATACGCAGTATTTT,CASSPSKRAGVADTQYF
.,TRBJ2-5,TRBD1,TRBV28,TGTGCCAGCAGCTCGACAGGGGTAAACGAGACCCAGTACTTC,CASSSTGVNETQYF
.,TRBJ2-2,TRBD1,TRBV7-7,TGTGCCAGCTGCCCTTTGGACAGGTCCCTTCTGAACACCGGGGAGCTGTTTTTT,CASCPLDRSLLNTGELFF
.,TRBJ2-3,TRBD1,TRBV29-1,TGCAGCGTTGGACAGGGGAGCACAGATACGCAGTATTTT,CSVGQGSTDTQYF
few,TRBJ1-1,.,TRBV27,TGTGCCAGCAGTTTATGGGGACTTTCATCGGCTGAAGCTTTCTTT,CASSLWGLSSAEAFF
.,TRBJ1-2,.,TRBV9,TGTGCCAGCAGCGCCCCAGGGGTGGAGGTACGCTACACCTTC,CASSAPGVEVRYTF
.,TRBJ2-1,TRBD2,TRBV5-6,TGTGCCAGCAGCCGGCGACTAGCGGGATCCAATGAGCAGTTCTTC,CASSRRLAGSNEQFF
.,TRBJ2-3,.,TRBV5-1,TGCGCCAGCCGTCCAGGTTTAGGGGGGGGGCTCCGCACAGATACGCAGTATTTT,CASRPGLGGGLRTDTQYF
.,TRBJ2-3,.,TRBV7-9,TGTGCCAGCAGCTTAGGCGATAGCACAGATACGCAGTATTTT,CASSLGDSTDTQYF
few,TRBJ2-3,.,TRBV6-5,TGTGCCAGCAGCCCCTCTTACTTTAGCACAGATACGCAGTATTTT,CASSPSYFSTDTQYF